The 20 T cell receptor beta chains below all came from one sample that was sequenced in a study of blood T cell dynamics during melanoma immunotherapy. This table comes from immunoSEQ multiplex PCR, and its TCRdb copy is limited to in-frame clones, with some not included. This table has around 14,000 clones, around 85% appearing once. Time point in this sample: pre-treatment baseline. The sample was blood, taken from a patient treated with checkpoint blockade. The receptor set was obtained from a human donor with melanoma.

This clone was detected a few times. J is TRBJ2-5 and V is TRBV2; D might be TRBD1 or TRBD2, each matching 6 bases. From germline, CDR1 is SNHLY and CDR2 FYNNEI. V lost 6 bases and J 3 bases, leaving 20 bases between the germline ends. The CDR3 runs to 16 residues. The CDR3 nucleotides are TGTGCCAGCAGAAAACTGGGGGGCGGCTTGAAAGAGACCCAGTACTTC. Residues: CASRKLGGGLKETQYF. The full variable domain, in which reference TRBV2 and TRBJ2-5 provide the parts outside the CDR3, is EPEVTQTPSHQVTQMGQEVILRCVPISNHLYFYWYRQILGQKVEFLVSFYNNEISEKSEIFDDQFSVERPDGSNFTLKIRSTKLEDSAMYFCASRKLGGGLKETQYFGPGTRLLVL.

The gene calls are TRBV5-1 and TRBJ2-1, with unresolved D. The CDR3 runs 14 residues. Germline lookup yields CDR1 SGHRS and CDR2 YFSETQ. V dropped 0 bases and J dropped 2 bases, with 6 bases sitting between them. The CDR3 DNA reads TGCGCCAGCAGCTTGGAGGCTCCCTACAATGAGCAGTTCTTC. Its translation: CASSLEAPYNEQFF.

This sequence joins TRBV28 and TRBJ2-1; maybe TRBD2 (6 bases). The V gene lost 1 base and the J gene lost 7 bases, with 14 bases spanning the gap. Per germline, CDR1 MDHEN and CDR2 SYDVKM. The CDR3 extends over 15 amino acids. CDR3 in DNA: TGTGCCAGCAGTTTATTGGACTACTCTACGAATGAGCAGTTCTTC. It yields the protein CASSLLDYSTNEQFF.

DNA of the CDR3: TGTGCCAGCAGCTCGAAGGGGGGCACTGAAGCTTTCTTT. Translation gives CASSSKGGTEAFF. This chain uses TRBV7-3 with TRBJ1-1, with a weak D call TRBD1 (6 bases). The CDR3 runs to 13 residues. Trimming shortened V by 4 bases and J by 4 bases, and 10 bases separated the two germline ends. From germline, CDR1 is SGHTA and CDR2 FQGTGA.

The chain links TRBV18 to TRBJ2-7; D is ambiguous. Trimming took off 3 bases at V and 1 base at J, with 7 bases between the two ends. The germline CDR1 and CDR2 sequences are KGHSH and LQKENI. This CDR3 is 13 amino acids long. CDR3 sequence (DNA): TGTGCCAGCTCACCTAAAGATTCCTACGAGCAGTACTTC. It translates to CASSPKDSYEQYF.

The gene calls are TRBV18 and TRBJ1-6; 8 bases fit TRBD1. V gave up 5 bases and J gave up 5 bases; unmatched junction bases: 2. This CDR3 comprises 14 residues. CDR1 and CDR2 (germline): KGHSH, LQKENI. The CDR3 DNA follows: TGTGCCAGCTCATTGGGACAGGATAATTCACCCCTCCACTTT. Amino acids: CASSLGQDNSPLHF.

The V call is TRBV6-5, the J call TRBJ2-2, with D possibly matching TRBD2 (5 bases). In germline, CDR1 is MNHEY, CDR2 SVGAGI. V lost 6 bases, J lost 5 bases, and 7 bases lay in between. This CDR3 region has 12 residues. The CDR3 DNA reads TGTGCCAGCAGGCGAGGGACCGGGGAGCTGTTTTTT. Translating gives CASRRGTGELFF.

CDR3 in DNA: TGTGCCAGCAGCTCTTTCCAGGGTGGCGAGCAGTACTTC. This translates into CASSSFQGGEQYF. The chain carries TRBV7-2 and TRBJ2-7, with TRBD1 as a possible D gene (5 bases). V was clipped by 4 bases and J by 6 bases, with 13 bases between them. CDR3 size: 13 residues. CDR1 and CDR2 from the germline V gene are SGHTA and FQGNSA.

This clone turned up a few times. The chain is built from TRBV7-9 and TRBJ2-7; possibly TRBD1 for D (6 bases). V lost 3 bases and J 0 bases, leaving 12 bases between the germline ends. The CDR3 extends over 15 amino acids. CDR1 SEHNR and CDR2 FQNEAQ come from the germline V gene (reference sequence). CDR3 region: CASSFRTDNSYEQYF. The CDR3 region has the DNA TGTGCCAGCAGCTTTAGGACAGATAACTCCTACGAGCAGTACTTC.

This clone appeared a single time. V and J are TRBV5-1 and TRBJ1-2; D call uncertain. The CDR3 extends over 14 amino acids. Germline lookup yields CDR1 SGHRS and CDR2 YFSETQ. V gave up 0 bases and J gave up 5 bases, with 11 bases separating them. This CDR3 is CASSLGGPPYGYTF. The DNA for the CDR3 is TGCGCCAGCAGCTTGGGCGGTCCCCCTTATGGCTACACCTTC.

The chain joins TRBV30 to TRBJ1-6; D uncertain. The germline gives CDR1 GTSNPN, CDR2 SVGIG (reference sequence). This CDR3 has 16 amino acids. V lost 0 bases to trimming and J lost 4 bases, with 13 bases between them. Here the CDR3 reads CAWSVLGYGYNSPLHF. CDR3 coding DNA: TGTGCCTGGAGTGTATTGGGGTATGGTTATAATTCACCCCTCCACTTT.

The chain links TRBV4-1 to TRBJ2-5; a weak D match, TRBD1 (5 bases). Germline V gene lookup returns CDR1 MGHRA and CDR2 YSYEKL. The CDR3 covers 16 residues. The V and J ends lost 0 bases and 2 bases respectively, with 13 bases between them. CDR3 sequence: CASSQERAGQQETQYF. The CDR3 DNA sequence: TGCGCCAGCAGCCAAGAAAGGGCAGGGCAACAAGAGACCCAGTACTTC.

This clone has just a few counts. V usage is TRBV6-1 and J usage is TRBJ1-3; D gene ambiguous. Germline CDR1 MNHNS, CDR2 SASEGT. There are 16 residues in the CDR3. V gave up 2 bases and J gave up 0 bases, with 11 bases separating them. CDR3 sequence (DNA): TGTGCCAGCAGTGAATCAGGAGCCCGCTCTGGAAACACCATATATTTT. It translates to CASSESGARSGNTIYF.

V is TRBV5-1 and J is TRBJ1-1; 10 bases are shared with TRBD1. Unmatched junction bases numbered 4, after V lost 5 bases and J lost 3 bases. There are 14 residues in the CDR3. Germline CDR1 is SGHRS and CDR2 is YFSETQ. The CDR3 region has the DNA TGCGCCAGCAGAACCGGGACAGGGGACACTGAAGCTTTCTTT. Residues: CASRTGTGDTEAFF.

The rearrangement links TRBV6-5 to TRBJ2-3, with no clear D. The germline V and J ends were trimmed by 6 bases and 0 bases, with 10 bases remaining between them. The germline V gene has CDR1 MNHEY and CDR2 SVGAGI. There are 14 residues in the CDR3. The CDR3 region is CASRLMQSTDTQYF. The CDR3 DNA sequence: TGTGCCAGCAGACTCATGCAAAGCACAGATACGCAGTATTTT.

V is TRBV5-8 and J is TRBJ2-5, with D possibly matching TRBD2 (5 bases). This CDR3 has 14 amino acids. The V gene's germline CDR1 is SGHTS and CDR2 YDEGEE. The ends were cut back, 7 bases at V and 4 bases at J, with 17 bases in the middle. The chain's CDR3 is CASDQYSRGETQYF. As DNA, the CDR3 is TGTGCCAGCGATCAATACTCCCGGGGAGAGACCCAGTACTTC. The full variable domain, with the rest looked up from reference TRBV5-8 and TRBJ2-5, is EAGVTQSPTHLIKTRGQQATLRCSPISGHTSVYWYQQALGLGLQFLLWYDEGEERNRGNFPPRFSGRQFPNYSSELNVNALELEDSALYLCASDQYSRGETQYFGPGTRLLVL.

The chain employs TRBV10-1 and TRBJ1-5; 9 positions agree with TRBD1. The CDR3 is 12 amino acids. The germline CDR1 and CDR2 sequences are WNHNN and SYGVQD (reference sequence). With V trimmed by 11 bases and J by 5 bases, 4 bases remained unmatched. CDR3 DNA: TGCGCCGGACGGGACAGGGATCAGCCCCAGCATTTT. Its translation: CAGRDRDQPQHF.

The rearrangement uses TRBV6-1 and TRBJ2-7; D not certain. Trimming left V 3 bases short and J 2 bases short, with 2 bases between. Germline lookup yields CDR1 MNHNS and CDR2 SASEGT. There are 11 residues in the CDR3. This chain's CDR3 is CASSETYEQYF. DNA for the CDR3: TGTGCCAGCAGTGAGACCTACGAGCAGTACTTC.

The V call is TRBV10-1, the J call TRBJ2-1; D perhaps matches TRBD1 (5 bases). This CDR3 has 14 residues. Germline V CDR1 and CDR2: WNHNN, SYGVQD (reference sequence). The V and J ends lost 5 bases and 9 bases respectively, with 17 bases between them. The CDR3 nucleotides are TGCGCCAGCAGTAAGGGGCTCAAAATCAGTGAGCAGTTCTTC. This encodes CASSKGLKISEQFF.

V gene TRBV28 combines with J gene TRBJ1-3, with D tentatively TRBD1 (6 bases). The CDR3 extends over 15 amino acids. The germline CDR1 and CDR2 sequences are MDHEN and SYDVKM. V was shortened by 5 bases and J by 4 bases, with 15 bases between the two germline ends. CDR3 in amino acids: CASSPPPGVGNTIYF. The CDR3, as DNA: TGTGCCAGCAGTCCACCTCCAGGGGTAGGAAACACCATATATTTT.